This T cell receptor (beta chain) emerged from a study of control samples from healthy donors and cancer patients (TCRdb year 2020). Note on this clone: What this receptor recognizes is not known. The input lacks base qualities; no much larger clone sits a single base away.

Library generation was performed with the immunoSEQ multiplex PCR assay. TCRdb took this table from immuneACCESS and kept in-frame rearrangements with V and J called. Such tables lack part of the clones; where checked against another copy, unresolved V genes explain under half of the gap, and the rest is unexplained. In all, the sample holds roughly 120,000 clones, and approximately 90% of those were seen once. The ten largest clonotypes hold 6% to 8% of the sample. The trim is 5 bases for V and 1 base for J, with a gap of 12 bases between the germline ends. The CDR1 and CDR2 encoded by the germline V gene are SGHTA and FQGNSA. The CDR3 goes from the cysteine to the phenylalanine over 15 residues. This entry keeps only the CDR3 DNA: 45 bases, framed from base 1.

The rearranged chain carries TRBV7-2 and TRBJ2-1, with no D gene named confidently. Input material: blood. The origin of this receptor is a woman under 30 in good health. The nucleotide sequence is TGTGCCAGCAGCCCCGAGCCTGGGTCCTACAATGAGCAGTTCTTC. This sequence encodes CASSPEPGSYNEQFF. Here the CDR3 is joined to the reference TRBV7-2 and TRBJ2-1 genes, and the full variable domain is: GAGVSQSPSNKVTEKGKDVELRCDPISGHTALYWYRQSLGQGLEFLIYFQGNSAPDKSGLPSDRFSAERTGGSVSTLTIQRTQQEDSAVYLCASSPEPGSYNEQFFGPGTRLTVL.